The 32 T cell receptor beta chains listed next were all sequenced from one sample in a study of cytomegalovirus exposure and HLA in healthy donors. A multiplex PCR was run with 60 Vbeta primers and 13 Jbeta primers. Only in-frame clones appear in the TCRdb table, and some are missing; sequencing was by immunoSEQ multiplex PCR. The profile covers roughly 200,000 clones, with about four fifths appearing a single time and over 12% taken by the ten largest. The material sequenced was PBMCs. The receptors were sampled from a woman in her twenties or thirties in good health and CMV-seropositive.

This chain joins TRBV4-1 and TRBJ2-7, with TRBD2 identical over 8 bases. The germline gives CDR1 MGHRA, CDR2 YSYEKL. This CDR3 comprises 17 residues. V dropped 3 bases and J dropped 0; count of bases not matched to a gene: 10. The CDR3 loop reads CASSQGSGGPSSYEQYF. The CDR3 coding sequence is TGCGCCAGCAGCCAGGGGTCGGGGGGGCCGAGCTCCTACGAGCAGTACTTC.

The genes are TRBV29-1 and TRBJ1-2, with 10 positions matching TRBD1. Germline CDR1 SQVTM, CDR2 ANQGSEA. The CDR3 loop spans 13 amino acids. V gave up 7 bases and J gave up 6 bases; unmatched junction bases: 8. The CDR3 spells CSAWDRGGDGYTF. DNA for the CDR3: TGCAGCGCCTGGGACAGGGGTGGAGATGGCTACACCTTC.

This clone was seen a single time. This rearrangement joins TRBV5-1 to TRBJ2-1; 10 bases fit TRBD2. Germline CDR1 and CDR2: SGHRS and YFSETQ. This CDR3 has 16 amino acids. V shed 4 bases, J shed 8 bases, and the junction held 12 bases outside the gene matches. CDR3 bases: TGCGCCAGCAGCAAAAATCTAGCGGGAGACGCGGATGAGCAGTTCTTC. Translated: CASSKNLAGDADEQFF.

This clone was detected once. The chain uses TRBV7-3 and TRBJ2-1; 8 bases agree with TRBD2. CDR1 and CDR2 (germline): SGHTA, FQGTGA. Trimming took 4 bases from V and 7 from J; bases not matched to a gene: 3. CDR3 size: 13 residues. Here the CDR3 reads CASSSGGGNEQFF. Written as DNA, the CDR3 is TGTGCCAGCAGCTCCGGGGGGGGGAATGAGCAGTTCTTC.

CDR3 region: CASSGGAGLSGNTIYF. CDR3 sequence (DNA): TGTGCCAGCAGCGGAGGGGCGGGACTCTCTGGAAACACCATATATTTT. The rearrangement joins TRBV9 to TRBJ1-3; D may be TRBD1 (5 bases). The CDR3 sequence is 16 residues long. CDR1 and CDR2 from the germline V gene are SGDLS and YYNGEE. The V end lost 3 bases, the J end lost 0 bases, and 13 bases lay between the germline ends. The full variable domain, completed using reference TRBV9 and TRBJ1-3, is DSGVTQTPKHLITATGQRVTLRCSPRSGDLSVYWYQQSLDQGLQFLIQYYNGEERAKGNILERFSAQQFPDLHSELNLSSLELGDSALYFCASSGGAGLSGNTIYFGEGSWLTVV.

The V call is TRBV28, the J call TRBJ2-7; D is perhaps TRBD1 (5 bases). The CDR3 contains 16 residues. Trimming removed 6 bases at V and 3 bases at J, with 21 bases between. Germline CDR1 is MDHEN and CDR2 is SYDVKM. The DNA for the CDR3 is TGTGCCAGCAGCCCAACCGACAGTCTTTCCCTCTACGAGCAGTACTTC. It codes for CASSPTDSLSLYEQYF. The whole variable domain, remainder taken from reference TRBV28 and TRBJ2-7, is DVKVTQSSRYLVKRTGEKVFLECVQDMDHENMFWYRQDPGLGLRLIYFSYDVKMKEKGDIPEGYSVSREKKERFSLILESASTNQTSMYLCASSPTDSLSLYEQYFGPGTRLTVT.

V is TRBV7-8 and J is TRBJ2-7; 8 bases are shared with TRBD1. The CDR3 sequence is 15 residues long. Germline CDR1 reads SGHVS; CDR2 reads FQNEAQ. V trimming: 3 bases; J trimming: 4 bases; junction bases outside the gene matches: 8. For the CDR3, the DNA is TGTGCCAGCAGCTTTCCGGGACAGGCTCAATACGAGCAGTACTTC. Encoded protein: CASSFPGQAQYEQYF.

The gene calls are TRBV4-2 and TRBJ1-1; TRBD1 is a possible D gene (5 bases). Germline V gene data show CDR1 as LGHNA and CDR2 as YNFKEQ. Deletions cut 0 bases from V and 10 bases from J, with 9 bases between. This CDR3 has 12 amino acids. The CDR3 spells CASSQDGGGAFF. CDR3 nucleotides: TGTGCCAGCAGCCAAGACGGGGGAGGAGCTTTCTTT.

V and J are TRBV18 and TRBJ2-2; D gene uncertain. In germline, CDR1 is KGHSH, CDR2 LQKENI. The CDR3 extends over 16 amino acids. Deletions cut 2 bases from V and 4 bases from J, with 14 bases between. The CDR3 nucleotides read TGTGCCAGCTCACCATGGTCGACTGTACCCACCGGGGAGCTGTTTTTT. Translation gives CASSPWSTVPTGELFF.

The chain employs TRBV4-2 and TRBJ2-1; TRBD2 matches at 8 bases. This CDR3 has 16 residues. Looked up from germline, CDR1 is LGHNA and CDR2 is YNFKEQ. With 0 bases clipped from V and 7 bases from J, the junction kept 8 bases outside the gene matches. CDR3 nucleotides: TGTGCCAGCAGCCAAGATTTTACGGGGGGGCCAAATGAGCAGTTCTTC. As protein: CASSQDFTGGPNEQFF.

This clone was found a few times. This chain connects TRBV6-1 to TRBJ1-3, with 10 bases matching TRBD1. V lost 4 bases and J lost 3; bases outside the gene matches: 9. CDR3 length equals 17 residues. Germline V gene data show CDR1 as MNHNS and CDR2 as SASEGT. CDR3: CASSASTGGKGGNTIYF. CDR3 nucleotides: TGTGCCAGCAGTGCATCGACAGGGGGCAAAGGTGGAAACACCATATATTTT.

This clone was counted between two and nine times. The chain links TRBV5-4 to TRBJ2-5; TRBD1 matches 7 bases. Germline V lookup: CDR1 SGHNT, CDR2 YYREEE (reference sequence). This CDR3 is 13 amino acids long. V lost 3 bases to trimming and J lost 4 bases; unmatched junction nucleotides: 3. CDR3 bases: TGTGCCAGCAGCTGGGACAGTCCAGAGACCCAGTACTTC. It specifies CASSWDSPETQYF.

The chain joins TRBV4-1 to TRBJ1-5; 7 bases agree with TRBD1. Germline CDR1 and CDR2: MGHRA and YSYEKL. Losses at the gene ends were 3 bases for V and 3 bases for J; bases not matched to a gene: 5. This CDR3 comprises 15 residues. CDR3 coding DNA: TGCGCCAGCAGCCAGGAGGGGACAGTCAATCAGCCCCAGCATTTT. It translates to CASSQEGTVNQPQHF.

This chain joins TRBV7-6 and TRBJ1-1, with D tentatively TRBD1 (6 bases). V was clipped by 3 bases and J by 1 base, with 9 bases between them. The germline CDR1 and CDR2 sequences are SGHVS and FNYEAQ. The CDR3 is made up of 14 amino acids. CDR3 in DNA: TGTGCCAGCAGCTTGGGACACGGGAACACTGAAGCTTTCTTT. Its protein is CASSLGHGNTEAFF.

This sequence joins TRBV5-4 and TRBJ2-1; 11 bases match TRBD2. The CDR3 length is 16 residues. The ends lost 4 bases at V and 4 bases at J; junction bases unmatched: 7. Germline V gene sequence: CDR1 SGHNT, CDR2 YYREEE (reference sequence). CDR3 amino acids: CASSPGTSGAYNEQFF. The CDR3 coding sequence is TGTGCCAGCAGCCCCGGGACTAGCGGAGCGTACAATGAGCAGTTCTTC.

The chain recombines TRBV4-1 with TRBJ1-4, with a possible D match to TRBD1 (6 bases). CDR1 MGHRA and CDR2 YSYEKL come from the germline V gene. The CDR3 totals 15 residues. Trimming pared 1 base from V and 8 bases from J, leaving 14 bases between. The CDR3 sequence is CASSQVGGRREKLFF. The CDR3 coding sequence is TGCGCCAGCAGCCAAGTCGGGGGGCGTCGGGAAAAACTGTTTTTT.

The genes are TRBV7-9 and TRBJ1-2; TRBD1 aligns across 10 bases. The J segment lost 5 bases and the V segment lost 7 bases, leaving 7 bases of the junction unmatched. Germline CDR1 reads SEHNR; CDR2 reads FQNEAQ (reference sequence). This CDR3 has 14 residues. CDR3: CASTNSDRGYGYTF. In DNA, the CDR3 is TGTGCCAGCACCAACTCGGACAGGGGGTATGGCTACACCTTC.

The chain employs TRBV7-8 and TRBJ1-1; the D is unclear. This CDR3 comprises 13 residues. Germline V gene data show CDR1 as SGHVS and CDR2 as FQNEAQ. Trimming pared 6 bases from V and 0 bases from J, leaving 8 bases between. As DNA, the CDR3 is TGTGCCAGCAGTTTTATTATGAACACTGAAGCTTTCTTT. It translates to CASSFIMNTEAFF.

V usage is TRBV19 and J usage is TRBJ1-5, with 10 bases lining up with TRBD1. Trimming removed 5 bases from V and 6 bases from J; junction bases left unmatched: 7. Germline-derived CDR1 and CDR2 are LNHDA and SQIVND (reference sequence). This CDR3 has 15 residues. The DNA for the CDR3 is TGTGCCAGTAGTCCGGGGACAGGGGAGTTTCAGCCCCAGCATTTT. As protein: CASSPGTGEFQPQHF.

This chain joins TRBV7-2 and TRBJ2-7, with TRBD1 identical over 10 bases. V was clipped by 8 bases and J by 2 bases; unmatched bases: 3. Germline lookup yields CDR1 SGHTA and CDR2 FQGNSA. The CDR3 has 13 residues. CDR3 protein: CASEGQGTYEQYF. As DNA, the CDR3 is TGTGCCAGCGAGGGACAGGGGACCTACGAGCAGTACTTC.

The genes are TRBV19 and TRBJ1-1; D is ambiguous. Germline loops: CDR1 LNHDA, CDR2 SQIVND (reference sequence). The V end was cut by 4 bases, the J end by 1 base, with 10 bases between. CDR3 size: 14 residues. CDR3 coding DNA: TGTGCCAGTAGTACTCAGACACCGAACACTGAAGCTTTCTTT. Amino acid sequence: CASSTQTPNTEAFF. The whole variable domain, filled in from reference TRBV19 and TRBJ1-1, reads DGGITQSPKYLFRKEGQNVTLSCEQNLNHDAMYWYRQDPGQGLRLIYYSQIVNDFQKGDIAEGYSVSREKKESFPLTVTSAQKNPTAFYLCASSTQTPNTEAFFGQGTRLTVV.

The CDR3 here is CASSELGQDNTGELFF. The CDR3 DNA is TGTGCCAGCAGTGAACTCGGACAGGATAACACCGGGGAGCTGTTTTTT. The chain employs TRBV25-1 and TRBJ2-2, with 7 bases that match TRBD1. After removal of 2 bases from V and 2 bases from J, the junction contained 5 bases not matched to a gene. The germline gives CDR1 MGHDK, CDR2 SYGVNS. The CDR3 runs to 16 residues.

The gene calls are TRBV19 and TRBJ1-1; D uncertain. The germline CDR1 and CDR2 sequences are LNHDA and SQIVND (reference sequence). V lost 5 bases to trimming and J lost 3 bases, with 10 bases between them. This CDR3 contains 13 residues. The CDR3 sequence: CASSPREYTEAFF. DNA of the CDR3: TGTGCCAGTAGTCCTCGGGAGTACACTGAAGCTTTCTTT.

The chain uses TRBV28 and TRBJ2-2, with 8 bases that match TRBD2. The V gene end was trimmed by 7 bases and the J gene end by 4 bases; junction bases not matched to a gene: 5. CDR1 MDHEN and CDR2 SYDVKM come from the germline V gene. The CDR3 consists of 14 residues. The DNA for the CDR3 is TGTGCCAGCAAAAGCGGGAGTATCACCGGGGAGCTGTTTTTT. Amino acids: CASKSGSITGELFF.

Only a few counts were recorded for this clone. The chain links TRBV5-1 to TRBJ1-2; 7 bases line up with TRBD1. CDR3 length: 14 amino acids. V was clipped by 1 base and J by 4 bases; unmatched bases: 4. Germline V gene data show CDR1 as SGHRS and CDR2 as YFSETQ. The CDR3 sequence is CASSLTGAIYGYTF. As DNA, the CDR3 is TGCGCCAGCAGCTTGACAGGGGCGATCTATGGCTACACCTTC.

V usage is TRBV7-3 and J usage is TRBJ2-2; TRBD1 aligns across 8 bases. Germline V lookup: CDR1 SGHTA, CDR2 FQGTGA. The CDR3 has 13 amino acids. V lost 5 bases to trimming and J lost 6 bases; unmatched junction nucleotides: 2. The CDR3 DNA reads as TGTGCCAGCAGCAAGACAGGGGCCGGGGAGCTGTTTTTT. This codes for CASSKTGAGELFF.

V gene TRBV2 combines with J gene TRBJ2-5; TRBD2 is a possible D gene (5 bases). Trimming removed 4 bases from V and 5 bases from J, with 14 bases in between. This CDR3 is 14 amino acids long. Germline V CDR1 and CDR2: SNHLY, FYNNEI. The CDR3 loop reads CASSAVLAGETQYF. CDR3 nucleotides: TGTGCCAGCAGTGCTGTTCTAGCTGGGGAGACCCAGTACTTC.

This clone came up a few times. The chain joins TRBV5-1 to TRBJ1-2; 10 nucleotides line up with TRBD1. The V and J ends lost 2 bases and 4 bases, in that order; junction bases with no gene match: 5. Germline values: CDR1 SGHRS, CDR2 YFSETQ. CDR3 length: 15 amino acids. CDR3 in DNA: TGCGCCAGCAGCTTAGGGACAGGGGTCGGCTATGGCTACACCTTC. Translated: CASSLGTGVGYGYTF.

V is TRBV7-2 and J is TRBJ2-5, with D possibly TRBD1 on 5 matching bases. The better agreement between TRBJ2-7 and the DNA end casts doubt on the J call. This CDR3 region has 12 residues. Germline V gene sequence: CDR1 SGHTA, CDR2 FQGNSA. The CDR3 bases are TGTGCCAGCAGCCTTACAGGTTACGAGCAGTACTTC. This encodes CASSLTGYEQYF.

The chain employs TRBV5-1 and TRBJ2-7, with a tentative D call TRBD1 (5 bases). Deletions cut 0 bases from V and 2 bases from J, with 6 bases between. The CDR3 has 13 amino acids. Germline CDR1 is SGHRS and CDR2 is YFSETQ. The chain's CDR3 is CASSLEQAYEQYF. In nucleotides, the CDR3 is TGCGCCAGCAGCTTGGAACAGGCCTACGAGCAGTACTTC.

The CDR3 DNA is TGTGCCAGCAGATCCCGGGAGTACAATGAGCAGTTCTTC. Translating it yields CASRSREYNEQFF. V and J are TRBV2 and TRBJ2-1; tentative D call: TRBD2 (6 bases). Trimming stripped 6 bases from V and 4 bases from J, with 10 bases between. Germline V gives CDR1 SNHLY, CDR2 FYNNEI. The CDR3 totals 13 residues.

The sample holds a few counts of this clone. The chain employs TRBV5-6 and TRBJ2-1; 7 positions match TRBD1. Germline V CDR1 and CDR2: SGHDT, YYEEEE. There are 14 residues in the CDR3. Trimming cost V 5 bases and J 7 bases; bases outside gene matches: 9. The CDR3 reads CASRARQGKNEQFF. The CDR3 DNA reads TGTGCCAGCAGGGCGAGACAGGGCAAAAATGAGCAGTTCTTC.